This TCR beta chain is from a study of cytomegalovirus exposure and HLA in healthy donors. This CDR3 is built from 13 residues. The germline CDR1 and CDR2 sequences are KGHSY and FQNENV. Deletions cut 4 bases from V and 3 bases from J, with 4 bases between. TCRdb's copy holds only in-frame clones and misses some; the assay was immunoSEQ multiplex PCR. The sample includes about 72,000 clones, about 95% of them seen just once. Sequencing was done on a sample of PBMCs. The gene calls are TRBV16 and TRBJ1-6; D unresolved. The sequence was collected from a woman under 30 in good health and CMV-seronegative. The CDR3 nucleotides are TGTGCCAGCAGCCTCAACTATAATTCACCCCTCCACTTT. Its translation is CASSLNYNSPLHF.